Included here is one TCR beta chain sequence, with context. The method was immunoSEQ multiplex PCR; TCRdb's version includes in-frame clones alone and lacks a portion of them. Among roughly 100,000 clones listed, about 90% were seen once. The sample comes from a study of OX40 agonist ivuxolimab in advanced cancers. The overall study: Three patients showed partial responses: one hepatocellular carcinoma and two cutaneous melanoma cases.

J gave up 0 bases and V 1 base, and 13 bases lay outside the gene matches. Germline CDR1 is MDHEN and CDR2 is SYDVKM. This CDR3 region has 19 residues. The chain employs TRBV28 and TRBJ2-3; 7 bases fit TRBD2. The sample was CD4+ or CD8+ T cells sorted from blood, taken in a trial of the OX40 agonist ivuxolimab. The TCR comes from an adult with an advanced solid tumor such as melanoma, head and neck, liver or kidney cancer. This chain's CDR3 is CASSLSALGNGRSTDTQYF. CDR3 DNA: TGTGCCAGCAGTTTATCGGCCTTGGGGAACGGGAGGAGCACAGATACGCAGTATTTT.